Below are 16 T cell receptor beta chains sequenced from a single sample in a study of cytomegalovirus exposure and HLA in healthy donors. Measured with immunoSEQ multiplex PCR; TCRdb has only the in-frame clones, and not every one. The table lists over 110,000 clones, 85% to 90% of them singletons, with roughly 9% in the top ten. Sequencing was carried out using PBMCs. These receptors all stem from a man younger than 35 in good health and CMV-seropositive.

This clone came up a few times. The rearrangement joins TRBV2 to TRBJ2-3; a possible D gene is TRBD1 (5 bases). Trimming pared 4 bases from V and 4 bases from J, leaving 9 bases between. The CDR3 totals 13 residues. Per the germline V gene, CDR1 is SNHLY and CDR2 is FYNNEI. Here the CDR3 DNA reads TGTGCCAGCAGTGCGAGCAGGGCAGATACGCAGTATTTT. Protein: CASSASRADTQYF.

This rearrangement joins TRBV11-2 to TRBJ2-3; possible D gene TRBD2, 6 bases. The germline V and J ends were trimmed by 5 bases and 2 bases, with 17 bases remaining between them. CDR3 length equals 16 residues. Germline values: CDR1 SGHAT, CDR2 FQNNGV. CDR3 in amino acids: CASSNMEGLHTDTQYF. DNA for the CDR3: TGTGCCAGCAGCAATATGGAGGGCCTCCACACAGATACGCAGTATTTT.

This sequence joins TRBV27 and TRBJ2-1; the match to TRBD2 covers 8 bases. CDR3 length: 14 amino acids. Losses at the gene ends were 7 bases for V and 7 bases for J; bases not matched to a gene: 9. Germline V lookup: CDR1 MNHEY, CDR2 SMNVEV (reference sequence). CDR3 sequence: CASNGGGALNEQFF. Here the CDR3 DNA reads TGTGCCAGCAACGGGGGGGGTGCATTGAATGAGCAGTTCTTC.

This chain joins TRBV7-8 and TRBJ1-5; TRBD1 is a possible D gene (6 bases). The CDR3 sequence is 13 residues long. Germline lookup yields CDR1 SGHVS and CDR2 FQNEAQ. With 5 bases removed from V and 9 bases from J, the gap between germline ends came to 14 bases. CDR3 sequence reads: CASSLERGRPQHF. The CDR3, as DNA: TGTGCCAGCAGCCTCGAGAGGGGGAGGCCCCAGCATTTT.

The chain is built from TRBV11-3 and TRBJ1-1; no clear D. The CDR3 spans 13 residues. The germline V and J ends were trimmed by 8 bases and 0 bases, with 10 bases remaining between them. The V gene's germline CDR1 is SGHNT and CDR2 YENEEA. CDR3 residues: CASGREVNTEAFF. The CDR3 DNA reads as TGTGCCAGCGGAAGGGAGGTGAACACTGAAGCTTTCTTT.

The chain employs TRBV4-2 and TRBJ2-7; tentative D call: TRBD2 (8 bases). The germline V gene has CDR1 LGHNA and CDR2 YNFKEQ. Trimming left V 0 bases short and J 6 bases short, with 18 bases between. The CDR3 consists of 16 residues. CDR3 residues: CASSQDPGGSGGEQYF. The DNA for the CDR3 is TGTGCCAGCAGCCAAGACCCAGGGGGAAGCGGGGGCGAGCAGTACTTC.

CDR3 in DNA: TGTGCCAGCAGTTGGGTCGGGACAGGGTTTTACGAGCAGTACTTC. Amino acid sequence: CASSWVGTGFYEQYF. The J gene is TRBJ2-7, the V gene TRBV27, with 9 positions matching TRBD1. The germline V gene encodes CDR1 MNHEY and CDR2 SMNVEV (reference sequence). J gave up 4 bases and V 4 bases, and 8 bases lay outside the gene matches. This CDR3 is 15 amino acids long.

V usage is TRBV19 and J usage is TRBJ2-3; D is ambiguous. Germline V CDR1 and CDR2: LNHDA, SQIVND (reference sequence). The CDR3 covers 13 residues. Trimming stripped 8 bases from V and 0 bases from J, with 9 bases between. The CDR3 spells CASQLRSTDTQYF. The DNA for the CDR3 is TGTGCCAGTCAACTACGTAGCACAGATACGCAGTATTTT. Using reference TRBV19 and TRBJ2-3 for the parts outside the CDR3, the full variable domain is DGGITQSPKYLFRKEGQNVTLSCEQNLNHDAMYWYRQDPGQGLRLIYYSQIVNDFQKGDIAEGYSVSREKKESFPLTVTSAQKNPTAFYLCASQLRSTDTQYFGPGTRLTVL.

The chain recombines TRBV4-1 with TRBJ2-7; a possible D gene is TRBD2 (6 bases). The CDR3 sequence is 13 residues long. Trimming took 3 bases from V and 3 from J, leaving 9 bases between them. CDR1 is MGHRA, CDR2 YSYEKL, per germline. The CDR3 reads CASSHDGGYEQYF. The CDR3 bases are TGCGCCAGCAGCCACGACGGGGGCTACGAGCAGTACTTC.

The V call is TRBV5-6, the J call TRBJ2-4, with TRBD1 matching over 7 bases. The CDR3 runs 15 residues. With V trimmed by 4 bases and J by 9 bases, 13 bases remained unmatched. Germline assignment: CDR1 SGHDT and CDR2 YYEEEE. CDR3 sequence (DNA): TGTGCCAGCAGCATATACCAGGGGGTCCAAAGCATTCAGTACTTC. It codes for CASSIYQGVQSIQYF.

V usage is TRBV9 and J usage is TRBJ2-1, with 9 bases aligning to TRBD1. Germline values: CDR1 SGDLS, CDR2 YYNGEE. The CDR3 length is 15 residues. V trimming: 1 base; J trimming: 4 bases; junction bases outside the gene matches: 3. The CDR3 spells CASSVLGQGYNEQFF. CDR3 bases: TGTGCCAGCAGCGTACTTGGACAGGGGTACAATGAGCAGTTCTTC.

The J gene is TRBJ2-3, the V gene TRBV11-3, with 11 bases fitting TRBD2. The trim removed 2 bases at V and 3 bases at J, leaving 7 bases unmatched. There are 17 residues in the CDR3. Germline V gives CDR1 SGHNT, CDR2 YENEEA. The CDR3: CASSLRSSGRFTDTQYF. The CDR3 DNA reads TGTGCCAGCAGCTTACGTTCTAGCGGGAGGTTTACAGATACGCAGTATTTT.

This chain joins TRBV27 and TRBJ2-1; a weak D match, TRBD1 (6 bases). Trimming stripped 1 base from V and 8 bases from J, with 18 bases between. Germline CDR1 is MNHEY and CDR2 is SMNVEV (reference sequence). The length of the CDR3 is 16 residues. As DNA, the CDR3 is TGTGCCAGCAGTTTATACTTCGACAGGACGAGCGATGAGCAGTTCTTC. Protein sequence: CASSLYFDRTSDEQFF.

In this sample, this clone turned up once. This chain links TRBV7-2 with TRBJ1-6; D is possibly TRBD1 (6 bases). This CDR3 contains 16 residues. Trimming pared 5 bases from V and 5 bases from J, leaving 16 bases between. From germline, CDR1 is SGHTA and CDR2 FQGNSA. The DNA of the CDR3 is TGTGCCAGCAGCCCCAGAAGGGGGAAAAATAATTCACCCCTCCACTTT. Translated: CASSPRRGKNNSPLHF.

The rearrangement joins TRBV30 to TRBJ1-5; D is perhaps TRBD1 (6 bases). V lost 2 bases, J lost 4 bases, and 9 bases lay in between. The CDR3 runs to 13 residues. CDR1 and CDR2 (germline): GTSNPN, SVGIG (reference sequence). In nucleotides, the CDR3 is TGTGCCTGGAGTTACAGGGCGAATCAGCCCCAGCATTTT. It encodes CAWSYRANQPQHF.

The rearrangement uses TRBV5-1 and TRBJ1-2; tentatively, D is TRBD1 (6 bases). In germline, CDR1 is SGHRS, CDR2 YFSETQ. This CDR3 has 16 amino acids. V lost 0 bases, J lost 8 bases, and 20 bases lay in between. The CDR3 nucleotides read TGCGCCAGCAGCTTGGTCCCGACAGGAGAGTCGAGCGGCTACACCTTC. It codes for CASSLVPTGESSGYTF.